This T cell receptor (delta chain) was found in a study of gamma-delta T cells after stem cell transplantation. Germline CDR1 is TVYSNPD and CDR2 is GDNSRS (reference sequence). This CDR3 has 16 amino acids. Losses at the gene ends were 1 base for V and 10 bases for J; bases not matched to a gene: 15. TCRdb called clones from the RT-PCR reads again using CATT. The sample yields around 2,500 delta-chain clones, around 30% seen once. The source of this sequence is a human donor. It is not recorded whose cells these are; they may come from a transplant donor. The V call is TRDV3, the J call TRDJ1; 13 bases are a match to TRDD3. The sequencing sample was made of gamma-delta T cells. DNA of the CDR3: TGTGCCTTTACACTAACTGGGGGATACGAGAGTACCGGACTCATCTTT. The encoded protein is CAFTLTGGYESTGLIF.